The present TCR beta chain was sequenced within a study of T cell responses to AZD1222 COVID-19 vaccine. Study-wide results and limits: Clonal diversity was possibly underestimated; the donors were predominantly white British and more often female.

As regards this clone: Its matching antigen is unknown.

Only in-frame clones appear in the TCRdb table, and some are missing; sequencing was by immunoSEQ multiplex PCR. The data contain some 130,000 clones, roughly 92% of them singletons. This CDR3 has 19 amino acids. V lost 4 bases, J lost 4 bases, and 20 bases stayed unmatched. The germline CDR1 and CDR2 sequences are LNHDA and SQIVND (reference sequence). The specimen was peripheral blood, collected on day 0 of AZD1222 vaccination. The receptor's source is an adult in good health. V and J are TRBV19 and TRBJ1-2; 8 bases match TRBD1. The CDR3 sequence is CASSTYTVDETGVGYGYTF. The CDR3 DNA sequence: TGTGCCAGTAGTACCTATACGGTGGATGAGACAGGGGTCGGCTATGGCTACACCTTC.